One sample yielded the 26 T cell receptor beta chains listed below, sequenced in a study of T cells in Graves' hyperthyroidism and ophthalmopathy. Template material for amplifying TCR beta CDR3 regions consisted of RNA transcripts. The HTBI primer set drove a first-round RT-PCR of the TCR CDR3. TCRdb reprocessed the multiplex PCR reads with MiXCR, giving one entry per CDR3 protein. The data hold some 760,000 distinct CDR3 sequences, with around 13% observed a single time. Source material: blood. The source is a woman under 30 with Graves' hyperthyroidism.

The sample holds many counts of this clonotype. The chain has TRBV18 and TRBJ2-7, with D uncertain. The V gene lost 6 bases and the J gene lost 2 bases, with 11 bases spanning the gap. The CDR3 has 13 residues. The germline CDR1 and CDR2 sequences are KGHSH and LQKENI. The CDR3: CASSWGLAYEQYF. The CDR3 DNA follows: TGTGCCAGCTCGTGGGGTTTAGCCTACGAGCAGTACTTC.

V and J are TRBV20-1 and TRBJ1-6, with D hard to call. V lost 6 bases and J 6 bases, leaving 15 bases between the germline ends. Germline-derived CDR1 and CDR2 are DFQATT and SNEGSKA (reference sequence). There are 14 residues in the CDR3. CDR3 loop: CSANRRSLNSPLHF. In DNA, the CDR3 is TGCAGTGCCAACCGACGGAGCCTTAATTCACCCCTCCACTTT.

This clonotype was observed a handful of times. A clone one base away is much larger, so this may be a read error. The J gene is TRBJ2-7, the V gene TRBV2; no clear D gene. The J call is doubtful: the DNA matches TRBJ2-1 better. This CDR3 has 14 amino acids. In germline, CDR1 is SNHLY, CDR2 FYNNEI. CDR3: CASSESGRPYEQFF. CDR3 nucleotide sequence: TGTGCCAGCAGTGAATCTGGTAGGCCCTACGAGCAGTTCTTC.

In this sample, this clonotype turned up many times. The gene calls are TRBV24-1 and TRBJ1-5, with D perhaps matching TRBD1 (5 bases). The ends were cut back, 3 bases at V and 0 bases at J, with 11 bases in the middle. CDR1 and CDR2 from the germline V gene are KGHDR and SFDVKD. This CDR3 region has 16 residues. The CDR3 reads CATSDGGDYSNQPQHF. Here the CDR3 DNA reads TGTGCCACCAGTGATGGGGGGGACTATAGCAATCAGCCCCAGCATTTT.

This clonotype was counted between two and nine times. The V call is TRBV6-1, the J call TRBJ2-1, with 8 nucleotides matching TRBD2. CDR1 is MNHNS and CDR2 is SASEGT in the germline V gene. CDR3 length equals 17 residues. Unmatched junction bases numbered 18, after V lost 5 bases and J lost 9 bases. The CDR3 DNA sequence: TGTGCCAGCAGTCCCGGGGGTTTCCGGGAGGGGGAGAGTGAGCAGTTCTTC. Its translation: CASSPGGFREGESEQFF.

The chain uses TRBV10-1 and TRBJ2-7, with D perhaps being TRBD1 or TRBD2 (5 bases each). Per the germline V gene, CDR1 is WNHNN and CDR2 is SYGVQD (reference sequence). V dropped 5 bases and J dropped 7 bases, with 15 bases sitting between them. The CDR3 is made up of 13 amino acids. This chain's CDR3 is CASSKARGGEQYF. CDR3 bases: TGCGCCAGCAGTAAAGCCCGGGGCGGGGAGCAGTACTTC.

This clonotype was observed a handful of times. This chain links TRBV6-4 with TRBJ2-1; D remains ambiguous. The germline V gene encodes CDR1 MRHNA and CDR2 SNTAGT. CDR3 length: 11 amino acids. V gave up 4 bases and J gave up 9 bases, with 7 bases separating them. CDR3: CASSAGREQFF. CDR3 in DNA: TGTGCCAGCAGTGCTGGTCGTGAGCAGTTCTTC.

In DNA form, the CDR3 reads TGTGCCAGCAGTTGGGACAGACTAGCGGGAAGCGATGAGCAGTTCTTC. Its protein product is CASSWDRLAGSDEQFF. V and J are TRBV12-3 or TRBV12-4 and TRBJ2-1, with 11 bases matching TRBD2. V gave up 4 bases and J gave up 8 bases; unmatched junction bases: 10. The CDR3 contains 16 residues.

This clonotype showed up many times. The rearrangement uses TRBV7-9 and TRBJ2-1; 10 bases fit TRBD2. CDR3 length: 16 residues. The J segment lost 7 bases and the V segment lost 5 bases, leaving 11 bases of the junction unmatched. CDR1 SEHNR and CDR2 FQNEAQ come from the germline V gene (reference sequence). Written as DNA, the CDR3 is TGTGCCAGCAGCAGACGAGGACTAGCGGAGCTGAATGAGCAGTTCTTC. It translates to CASSRRGLAELNEQFF.

CDR3 region: CASSQTPTGYEQYF. As DNA, the CDR3 is TGTGCCAGCAGTCAAACCCCGACAGGGTACGAGCAGTACTTC. The genes are TRBV6-1 and TRBJ2-7, with 7 bases that match TRBD1. The germline V gene encodes CDR1 MNHNS and CDR2 SASEGT. This CDR3 region has 14 residues. V lost 5 bases, J lost 4 bases, and 8 bases stayed unmatched.

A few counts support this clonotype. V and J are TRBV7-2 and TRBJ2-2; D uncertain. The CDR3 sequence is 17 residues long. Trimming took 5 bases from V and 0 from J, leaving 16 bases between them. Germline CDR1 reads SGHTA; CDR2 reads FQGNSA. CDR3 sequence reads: CASSRPPRHANTGELFF. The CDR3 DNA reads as TGTGCCAGCAGCAGGCCCCCTAGGCACGCGAACACCGGGGAGCTGTTTTTT.

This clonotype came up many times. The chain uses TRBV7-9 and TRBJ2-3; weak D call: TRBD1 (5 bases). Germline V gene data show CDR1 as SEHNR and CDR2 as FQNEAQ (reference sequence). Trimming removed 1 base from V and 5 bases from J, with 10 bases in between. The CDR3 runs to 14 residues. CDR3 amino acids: CASSLGGEGDTQYF. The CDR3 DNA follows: TGTGCCAGCAGCTTAGGGGGCGAAGGAGATACGCAGTATTTT.

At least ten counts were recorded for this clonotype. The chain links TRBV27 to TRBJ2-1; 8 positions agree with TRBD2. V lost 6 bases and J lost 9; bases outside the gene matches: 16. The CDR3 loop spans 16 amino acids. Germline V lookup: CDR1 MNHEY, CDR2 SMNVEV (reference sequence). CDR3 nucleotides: TGTGCCAGCAGCTCACCAGGGGCGGCTAGCGGGCCTGAGCAGTTCTTC. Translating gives CASSSPGAASGPEQFF.

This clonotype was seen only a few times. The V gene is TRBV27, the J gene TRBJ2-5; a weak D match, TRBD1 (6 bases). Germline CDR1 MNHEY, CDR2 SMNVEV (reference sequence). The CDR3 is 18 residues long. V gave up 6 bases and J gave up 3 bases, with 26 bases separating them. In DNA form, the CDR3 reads TGTGCCAGCAGCCAAAACCCCGGGGACAAAGGGTTGGAAGAGACCCAGTACTTC. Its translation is CASSQNPGDKGLEETQYF.

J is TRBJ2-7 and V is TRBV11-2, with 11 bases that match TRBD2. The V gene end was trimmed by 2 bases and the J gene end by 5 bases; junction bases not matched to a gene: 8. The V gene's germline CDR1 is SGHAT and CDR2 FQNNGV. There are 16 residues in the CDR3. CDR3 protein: CASSLRISGRANEQYF. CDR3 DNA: TGTGCCAGCAGCTTAAGAATTAGCGGGAGGGCCAACGAGCAGTACTTC.

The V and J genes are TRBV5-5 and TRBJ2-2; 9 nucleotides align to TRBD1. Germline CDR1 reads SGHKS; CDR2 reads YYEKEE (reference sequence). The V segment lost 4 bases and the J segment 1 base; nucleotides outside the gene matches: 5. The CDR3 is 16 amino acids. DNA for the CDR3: TGTGCCAGCAGCAGTACAGGGGGCCTGAACACCGGGGAGCTGTTTTTT. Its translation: CASSSTGGLNTGELFF.

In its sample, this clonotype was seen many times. The DNA for the CDR3 is TGCAGTGCTACAGGGTGGGGAGTCCTGAACACTGAAGCTTTCTTT. This sequence encodes CSATGWGVLNTEAFF. V is TRBV20-1 and J is TRBJ1-1, with D possibly matching TRBD1 (5 bases). The V gene's germline CDR1 is DFQATT and CDR2 SNEGSKA (reference sequence). The V and J ends lost 4 bases and 0 bases respectively, with 15 bases between them. The CDR3 totals 15 residues.

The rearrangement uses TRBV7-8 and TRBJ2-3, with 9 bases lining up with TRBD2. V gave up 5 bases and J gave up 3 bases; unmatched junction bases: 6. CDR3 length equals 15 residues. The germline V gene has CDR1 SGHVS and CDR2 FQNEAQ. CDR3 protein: CASSTRLAGTDTQYF. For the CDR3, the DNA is TGTGCCAGCAGCACAAGGCTAGCGGGAACAGATACGCAGTATTTT.

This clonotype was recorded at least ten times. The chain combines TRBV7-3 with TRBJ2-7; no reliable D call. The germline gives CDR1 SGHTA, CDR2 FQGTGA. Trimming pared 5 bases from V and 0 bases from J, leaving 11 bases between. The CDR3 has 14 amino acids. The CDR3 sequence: CASSPKAGSYEQYF. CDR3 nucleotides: TGTGCCAGCAGCCCAAAAGCTGGCTCCTACGAGCAGTACTTC.

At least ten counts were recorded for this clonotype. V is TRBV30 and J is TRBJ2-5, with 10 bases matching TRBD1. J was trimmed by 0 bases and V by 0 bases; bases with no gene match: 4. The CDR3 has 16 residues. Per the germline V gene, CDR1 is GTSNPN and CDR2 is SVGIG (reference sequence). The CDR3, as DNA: TGTGCCTGGAGTGTATTGGGACAGGGGAACCAAGAGACCCAGTACTTC. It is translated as CAWSVLGQGNQETQYF.

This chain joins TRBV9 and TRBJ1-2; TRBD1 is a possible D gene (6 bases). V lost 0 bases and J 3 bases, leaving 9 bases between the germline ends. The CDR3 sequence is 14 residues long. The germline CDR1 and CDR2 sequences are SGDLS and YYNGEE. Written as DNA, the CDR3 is TGTGCCAGCAGCGTAGGGGGGGCGGACTATGGCTACACCTTC. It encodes CASSVGGADYGYTF. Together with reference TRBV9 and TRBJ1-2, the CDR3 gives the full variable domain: DSGVTQTPKHLITATGQRVTLRCSPRSGDLSVYWYQQSLDQGLQFLIQYYNGEERAKGNILERFSAQQFPDLHSELNLSSLELGDSALYFCASSVGGADYGYTFGSGTRLTVV.

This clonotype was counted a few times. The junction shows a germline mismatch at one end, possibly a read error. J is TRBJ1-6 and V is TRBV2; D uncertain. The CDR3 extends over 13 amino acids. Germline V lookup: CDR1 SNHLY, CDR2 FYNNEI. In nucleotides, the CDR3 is TGTGCCAGCAGTGCAGAGAATAATACACCCCTCCACTTT. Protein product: CASSAENNTPLHF.

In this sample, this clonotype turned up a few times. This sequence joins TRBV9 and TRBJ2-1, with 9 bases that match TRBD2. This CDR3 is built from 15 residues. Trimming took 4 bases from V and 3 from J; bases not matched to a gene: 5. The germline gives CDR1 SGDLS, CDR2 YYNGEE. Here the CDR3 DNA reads TGTGCCAGCAGCCCGTCGACTAGCGGCTACAATGAGCAGTTCTTC. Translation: CASSPSTSGYNEQFF.

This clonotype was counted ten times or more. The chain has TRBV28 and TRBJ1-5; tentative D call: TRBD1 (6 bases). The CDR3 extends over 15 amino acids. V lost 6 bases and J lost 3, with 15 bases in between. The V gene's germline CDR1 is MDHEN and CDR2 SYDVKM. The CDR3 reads CASSLLGTPNQPQHF. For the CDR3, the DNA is TGTGCCAGCAGCCTGCTTGGGACACCCAATCAGCCCCAGCATTTT.

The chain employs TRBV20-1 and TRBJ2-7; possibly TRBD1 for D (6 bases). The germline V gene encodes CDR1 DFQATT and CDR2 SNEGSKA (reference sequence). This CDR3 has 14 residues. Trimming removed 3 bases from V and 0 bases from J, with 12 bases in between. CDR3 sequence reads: CSARERGTSYEQYF. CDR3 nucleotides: TGCAGTGCTAGGGAAAGGGGGACCTCCTACGAGCAGTACTTC.

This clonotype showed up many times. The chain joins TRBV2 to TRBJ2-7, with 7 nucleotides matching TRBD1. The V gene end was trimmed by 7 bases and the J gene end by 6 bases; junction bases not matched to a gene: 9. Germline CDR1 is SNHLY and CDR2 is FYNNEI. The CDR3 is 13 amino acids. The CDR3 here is CASNRDSFLEQYF. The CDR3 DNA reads TGTGCCAGCAACCGGGACAGCTTTCTCGAGCAGTACTTC.